These 30 T cell receptor beta chains came from one sample sequenced in a study of T-cell reconstitution after alpha-beta-depleted transplantation in children. The library targeted TCRbeta and was prepared with unique molecular identifiers. A single record per CDR3 protein comes from TCRdb applying MiXCR to the PCR reads. The profile shows over 450,000 distinct CDR3 sequences, 10% of them singletons. The sample here was PBMCs, taken before TCRalphabeta/CD19-depleted stem cell transplant. The receptors shown here come from a child under 10 years old with inherited bone marrow failure, due to receive a stem cell transplant.

This clonotype has a count of ten or more. The chain recombines TRBV20-1 with TRBJ2-1; 11 positions agree with TRBD2. Germline CDR1 DFQATT, CDR2 SNEGSKA (reference sequence). The CDR3 extends over 15 amino acids. Trimming cost V 0 bases and J 7 bases; bases outside gene matches: 5. This CDR3 reads CSARDLASGRNEQFF. The CDR3, as DNA: TGCAGTGCTAGAGATCTGGCTAGCGGGAGGAATGAGCAGTTCTTC.

This clonotype was counted many times. The chain has TRBV7-9 and TRBJ2-1; the D is unclear. V shed 5 bases and J shed 6 bases, with 14 bases lying between them. Per the germline V gene, CDR1 is SEHNR and CDR2 is FQNEAQ (reference sequence). There are 14 residues in the CDR3. CDR3: CASSVPGLRNEQFF. For the CDR3, the DNA is TGTGCCAGCAGCGTTCCGGGCCTACGCAATGAGCAGTTCTTC.

The chain's CDR3 is CASSRTSGTTLHTQYF. The CDR3 DNA follows: TGTGCCAGCAGCCGGACTAGCGGGACGACCTTACATACGCAGTATTTT. This chain joins TRBV13 and TRBJ2-3; TRBD2 agrees at 12 bases. The V gene's germline CDR1 is PRHDT and CDR2 FYEKMQ (reference sequence). The V segment lost 5 bases and the J segment 7 bases; nucleotides outside the gene matches: 10. CDR3 length: 16 residues. Supplemented by reference TRBV13 and TRBJ2-3, the full variable domain reads AAGVIQSPRHLIKEKRETATLKCYPIPRHDTVYWYQQGPGQDPQFLISFYEKMQSDKGSIPDRFSAQQFSDYHSELNMSSLELGDSALYFCASSRTSGTTLHTQYFGPGTRLTVL.

This clonotype was picked up many times. The chain employs TRBV6-5 and TRBJ2-5; tentative D call: TRBD1 (5 bases). Germline V gene sequence: CDR1 MNHEY, CDR2 SVGAGI. Trimming removed 6 bases from V and 2 bases from J, with 16 bases in between. CDR3 length: 15 amino acids. CDR3 sequence reads: CASSYVGAKQETQYF. The CDR3 nucleotides read TGTGCCAGCAGCTACGTAGGGGCGAAGCAAGAGACCCAGTACTTC.

J is TRBJ2-1 and V is TRBV20-1; D is possibly TRBD1 (6 bases). Germline V CDR1 and CDR2: DFQATT, SNEGSKA (reference sequence). V gave up 3 bases and J gave up 4 bases, with 10 bases separating them. The CDR3 totals 13 residues. The CDR3 DNA reads as TGCAGTGCTAGGTCAGGGGCTTACAATGAGCAGTTCTTC. Encoded protein: CSARSGAYNEQFF.

This clonotype occurred many times. The chain links TRBV5-5 to TRBJ1-4; D unclear. V was pared by 0 bases and J by 0 bases, with 3 bases between. Per germline, CDR1 SGHKS and CDR2 YYEKEE (reference sequence). This CDR3 contains 14 residues. CDR3 loop: CASSLESTNEKLFF. CDR3 nucleotide sequence: TGTGCCAGCAGCTTGGAATCAACTAATGAAAAACTGTTTTTT. Together with reference TRBV5-5 and TRBJ1-4, the CDR3 gives the full variable domain: DAGVTQSPTHLIKTRGQQVTLRCSPISGHKSVSWYQQVLGQGPQFIFQYYEKEERGRGNFPDRFSARQFPNYSSELNVNALLLGDSALYLCASSLESTNEKLFFGSGTQLSVL.

This chain connects TRBV30 to TRBJ2-1, with D uncertain. V was clipped by 3 bases and J by 9 bases, with 9 bases between them. The CDR3 sequence is 11 residues long. Germline values: CDR1 GTSNPN, CDR2 SVGIG (reference sequence). Written as DNA, the CDR3 is TGTGCCTGGAGCGGTGTGGGTGAGCAGTTCTTC. Its protein is CAWSGVGEQFF. Variable domain in full (rest from reference TRBV30 and TRBJ2-1): SQTIHQWPATLVQPVGSPLSLECTVEGTSNPNLYWYRQAAGRGLQLLFYSVGIGQISSEVPQNLSASRPQDRQFILSSKKLLLSDSGFYLCAWSGVGEQFFGPGTRLTVL.

This clonotype was counted many times. V gene TRBV5-1 combines with J gene TRBJ2-7, with TRBD2 identical over 8 bases. Germline V gives CDR1 SGHRS, CDR2 YFSETQ. There are 14 residues in the CDR3. V was clipped by 0 bases and J by 7 bases; unmatched bases: 6. CDR3 DNA sequence: TGCGCCAGCAGCTTGGAGCGAGCGGGAGATGAGCAGTACTTC. This sequence encodes CASSLERAGDEQYF.

This clonotype was detected many times. The chain recombines TRBV20-1 with TRBJ2-1; 9 bases line up with TRBD2. Per the germline V gene, CDR1 is DFQATT and CDR2 is SNEGSKA (reference sequence). The CDR3 covers 16 residues. V was clipped by 5 bases and J by 6 bases; unmatched bases: 14. CDR3 DNA sequence: TGCAGTGCTGCCCCCTTAGCGGGAGAGGCCTTCAATGAGCAGTTCTTC. Translating it yields CSAAPLAGEAFNEQFF.

This clonotype showed up many times. The chain joins TRBV29-1 to TRBJ2-1; perhaps TRBD2 as D (5 bases). Trimming took off 4 bases at V and 8 bases at J, with 12 bases between the two ends. This CDR3 has 12 residues. Germline CDR1 SQVTM, CDR2 ANQGSEA. The CDR3 DNA follows: TGCAGCGTTGTAGAGGGTTTAGATGAGCAGTTCTTC. It is translated as CSVVEGLDEQFF.

This clonotype was recorded at least ten times. The chain recombines TRBV4-3 with TRBJ2-5; 10 bases agree with TRBD1. The junction had 11 bases not matched to a gene; V was cut back by 3 bases and J by 7 bases. Germline CDR1 reads LGHNA; CDR2 reads YSLEER. The CDR3 loop spans 16 amino acids. The CDR3 spells CASSHEFDRGLGTQYF. The CDR3 DNA sequence: TGCGCCAGCAGCCATGAGTTCGACAGGGGGCTAGGGACCCAGTACTTC.

This clonotype has a count of ten or more. This rearrangement joins TRBV3-1 to TRBJ2-2; D is uncertain. The germline CDR1 and CDR2 sequences are LGHDT and YNNKEL (reference sequence). The CDR3 is made up of 15 amino acids. Trimming stripped 3 bases from V and 6 bases from J, with 14 bases between. The CDR3 DNA is TGTGCCAGCAGCCAGGGTACCAAGGGCCCCGGGGAGCTGTTTTTT. Translation gives CASSQGTKGPGELFF.

This clonotype was counted at least ten times. The gene calls are TRBV4-3 and TRBJ2-2; D is uncertain. Germline-derived CDR1 and CDR2 are LGHNA and YSLEER. Trimming took 0 bases from V and 0 from J, leaving 11 bases between them. The CDR3 is 17 amino acids. The CDR3 coding sequence is TGCGCCAGCAGCCAAGATTCGATACACCCGAACACCGGGGAGCTGTTTTTT. Translated: CASSQDSIHPNTGELFF.

This clonotype was recorded many times. At one end the junction does not follow the germline gene, possibly because of a read error. This chain uses TRBV5-1 with TRBJ1-4; TRBD1 might be the D (5 bases). CDR1 is SGHRS and CDR2 is YFSETQ in the germline V gene. The CDR3 extends over 14 amino acids. The CDR3 is CASSLRTTNEKLFF. Here the CDR3 DNA reads TGCGCCAGCAGCCTACGGACAACGAATGAAAAACTGTTTTTT.

This chain uses TRBV20-1 with TRBJ1-2; 12 bases are a match to TRBD1. The CDR3 totals 14 residues. J lost 3 bases, V lost 3 bases, and 2 bases had no gene match. Per the germline V gene, CDR1 is DFQATT and CDR2 is SNEGSKA (reference sequence). The CDR3 here is CSARGTGGYYGYTF. The DNA for the CDR3 is TGCAGTGCTAGGGGGACAGGGGGCTACTATGGCTACACCTTC.

This clonotype showed up many times. The V call is TRBV6-6, the J call TRBJ2-2; D gene unclear. Germline CDR1 MNHNY, CDR2 SVGAGI (reference sequence). There are 11 residues in the CDR3. The V gene lost 8 bases and the J gene lost 4 bases, with 5 bases spanning the gap. Written as DNA, the CDR3 is TGTGCCAGCGCCAGCACCGGGGAGCTGTTTTTT. Its protein is CASASTGELFF.

This clonotype was seen only a few times. This chain uses TRBV5-4 with TRBJ1-1, with a weak D call TRBD1 (6 bases). Germline V gene data show CDR1 as SGHNT and CDR2 as YYREEE (reference sequence). This CDR3 is 15 amino acids long. V lost 3 bases and J 5 bases, leaving 17 bases between the germline ends. The CDR3 region is CASSWRGFGQTEAFF. For the CDR3, the DNA is TGTGCCAGCAGCTGGAGGGGGTTTGGACAAACTGAAGCTTTCTTT.

There are many counts of this clonotype. The rearrangement links TRBV24-1 to TRBJ2-1; TRBD2 aligns across 9 bases. Germline values: CDR1 KGHDR, CDR2 SFDVKD. Losses at the gene ends were 4 bases for V and 7 bases for J; bases not matched to a gene: 13. This CDR3 is built from 17 residues. The CDR3: CATSDIGTSSSRNEQFF. CDR3 coding DNA: TGTGCCACCAGTGACATAGGGACTAGCTCCTCGAGGAATGAGCAGTTCTTC.

Many counts were recorded for this clonotype. The genes are TRBV5-1 and TRBJ2-1; D possibly corresponds to TRBD1 (5 bases). Germline CDR1 reads SGHRS; CDR2 reads YFSETQ. The CDR3 loop spans 15 amino acids. V was trimmed by 0 bases and J by 3 bases, leaving 10 bases between them. The CDR3 sequence: CASSLAGNDYNEQFF. The DNA for the CDR3 is TGCGCCAGCAGCTTGGCAGGGAACGACTACAATGAGCAGTTCTTC.

This clonotype was observed a handful of times. The V call is TRBV6-2 or TRBV6-3, the J call TRBJ2-1, with D unresolved. Germline values: CDR1 MNHEY, CDR2 SVGEGT. Trimming stripped 4 bases from V and 7 bases from J, with 14 bases between. The CDR3 sequence is 14 residues long. The CDR3 sequence is CASSWRSDLNEQFF. The CDR3, as DNA: TGTGCCAGCAGTTGGCGATCAGATCTGAATGAGCAGTTCTTC.

In this sample, this clonotype turned up many times. The rearrangement links TRBV5-1 to TRBJ2-3; D is uncertain. With 2 bases removed from V and 2 bases from J, the gap between germline ends came to 12 bases. CDR3 length equals 15 residues. CDR1 is SGHRS and CDR2 is YFSETQ in the germline V gene. The CDR3 DNA reads TGCGCCAGCAGCTTAACTTCCCAACCCACAGATACGCAGTATTTT. Translated, it gives CASSLTSQPTDTQYF.

V is TRBV18 and J is TRBJ2-2; D is ambiguous. The CDR3 runs 14 residues. CDR1 is KGHSH, CDR2 LQKENI, per germline. V lost 5 bases and J lost 6, with 13 bases in between. CDR3 bases: TGTGCCAGCTCAGCAAGGATTTTGGCCGGGGAGCTGTTTTTT. Amino acid sequence: CASSARILAGELFF.

This clonotype was observed many times. V gene TRBV7-9 combines with J gene TRBJ2-5; no clear D gene. From germline, CDR1 is SEHNR and CDR2 FQNEAQ (reference sequence). This CDR3 comprises 12 residues. V was trimmed by 1 base and J by 6 bases, leaving 6 bases between them. The CDR3 is CASSLEGKTQYF. Here the CDR3 DNA reads TGTGCCAGCAGCTTAGAGGGAAAGACCCAGTACTTC.

This clonotype was recorded many times. This chain joins TRBV12-3 or TRBV12-4 and TRBJ2-7; no firm D call. The CDR3 sequence is 13 residues long. V was clipped by 6 bases and J by 3 bases, with 12 bases between them. The CDR3 sequence is CASSPDPSYEQYF. In DNA, the CDR3 is TGTGCCAGCAGCCCCGACCCAAGCTACGAGCAGTACTTC.

This clonotype was seen at least ten times. This rearrangement joins TRBV21-1 to TRBJ1-4. TRBV21-1 is classified as a pseudogene. The CDR3 has 12 residues. The CDR3 coding sequence is TGTGCCAGCGATAGCCCGGGGGAAAAACTGTTTTTT. This codes for CASDSPGEKLFF.

Notes on this clonotype: A much larger clone lies a single base off, so this may be a read error. The rearrangement links TRBV20-1 to TRBJ2-5, with 13 positions matching TRBD2. CDR1 is DFQATT and CDR2 is SNEGSKA in the germline V gene (reference sequence). This CDR3 contains 15 residues. V trimming: 6 bases; J trimming: 5 bases; junction bases outside the gene matches: 9. CDR3 DNA: TGCAGTGCCACTGGGACTAGCGGGATCTCGGAGACCCAGTACTTC. Amino acid sequence: CSATGTSGISETQYF.

V and J are TRBV9 and TRBJ2-5, with D perhaps matching TRBD2 (6 bases). The V and J ends lost 3 bases and 3 bases respectively, with 18 bases between them. The CDR3 spans 16 residues. The V gene's germline CDR1 is SGDLS and CDR2 YYNGEE. CDR3 amino acids: CASSAKGLFREETQYF. DNA of the CDR3: TGTGCCAGCAGCGCCAAGGGACTTTTTCGAGAAGAGACCCAGTACTTC.

The table lists this clonotype with a few counts. CDR3 nucleotide sequence: TGCGCCAGCAGCTTGATGTCCAGGGCCACAGATACGCAGTATTTT. Translating gives CASSLMSRATDTQYF. This sequence joins TRBV5-1 and TRBJ2-3; possible D gene TRBD1, 5 bases. There are 15 residues in the CDR3. Germline CDR1 SGHRS, CDR2 YFSETQ. V lost 1 base to trimming and J lost 2 bases, with 11 bases between them.

This clonotype turned up a few times. The chain has TRBV5-1 and TRBJ2-5; 7 bases line up with TRBD2. The V gene's germline CDR1 is SGHRS and CDR2 YFSETQ. The CDR3 runs 16 residues. With 2 bases clipped from V and 1 base from J, the junction kept 8 bases outside the gene matches. CDR3 sequence reads: CASSFGVASGQETQYF. In nucleotides, the CDR3 is TGCGCCAGCAGCTTTGGTGTGGCTAGCGGCCAAGAGACCCAGTACTTC. The whole variable domain, remainder taken from reference TRBV5-1 and TRBJ2-5, is KAGVTQTPRYLIKTRGQQVTLSCSPISGHRSVSWYQQTPGQGLQFLFEYFSETQRNKGNFPGRFSGRQFSNSRSEMNVSTLELGDSALYLCASSFGVASGQETQYFGPGTRLLVL.

The rearrangement links TRBV28 to TRBJ2-6; 14 bases align to TRBD2. The CDR3 has 21 amino acids. Losses at the gene ends were 2 bases for V and 0 bases for J; bases not matched to a gene: 9. Looked up from germline, CDR1 is MDHEN and CDR2 is SYDVKM. CDR3 nucleotide sequence: TGTGCCAGCAGTTTAGTTTGGGGACTAGCGGGAGCCCACTCTGGGGCCAACGTCCTGACTTTC. Its translation is CASSLVWGLAGAHSGANVLTF.